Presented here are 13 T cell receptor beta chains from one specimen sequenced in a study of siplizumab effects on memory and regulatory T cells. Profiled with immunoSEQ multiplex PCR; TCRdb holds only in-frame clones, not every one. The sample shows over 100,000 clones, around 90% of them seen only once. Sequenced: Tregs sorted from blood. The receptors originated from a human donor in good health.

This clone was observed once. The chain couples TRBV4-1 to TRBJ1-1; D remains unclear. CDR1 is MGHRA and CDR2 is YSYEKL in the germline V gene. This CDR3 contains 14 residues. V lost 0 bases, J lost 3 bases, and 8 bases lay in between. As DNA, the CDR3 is TGCGCCAGCAGCCAAGAGTTCCGGGACACTGAAGCTTTCTTT. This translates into CASSQEFRDTEAFF.

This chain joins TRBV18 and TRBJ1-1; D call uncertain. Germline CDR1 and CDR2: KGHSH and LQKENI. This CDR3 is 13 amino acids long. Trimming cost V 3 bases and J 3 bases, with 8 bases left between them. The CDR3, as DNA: TGTGCCAGCTCACCCAGTGGGGACACTGAAGCTTTCTTT. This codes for CASSPSGDTEAFF.

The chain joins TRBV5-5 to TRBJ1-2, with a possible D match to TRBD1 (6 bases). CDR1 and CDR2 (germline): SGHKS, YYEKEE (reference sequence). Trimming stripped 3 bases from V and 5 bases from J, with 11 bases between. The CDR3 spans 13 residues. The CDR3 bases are TGTGCCAGCAGCTGGGGACAAATTTATGGCTACACCTTC. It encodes CASSWGQIYGYTF.

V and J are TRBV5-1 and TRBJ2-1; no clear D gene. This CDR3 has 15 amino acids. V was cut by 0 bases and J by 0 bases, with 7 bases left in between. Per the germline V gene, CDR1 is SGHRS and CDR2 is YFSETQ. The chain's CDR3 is CASSLADSSYNEQFF. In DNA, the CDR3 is TGCGCCAGCAGCTTGGCGGATAGCTCCTACAATGAGCAGTTCTTC. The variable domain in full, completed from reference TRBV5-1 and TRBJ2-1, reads KAGVTQTPRYLIKTRGQQVTLSCSPISGHRSVSWYQQTPGQGLQFLFEYFSETQRNKGNFPGRFSGRQFSNSRSEMNVSTLELGDSALYLCASSLADSSYNEQFFGPGTRLTVL.

CDR3 sequence (DNA): TGTGCCAGTAGTATAGATCGGGGCGGTTGGGACAGGGACACCGGGGAGCTGTTTTTT. Translated, it gives CASSIDRGGWDRDTGELFF. The chain combines TRBV19 with TRBJ2-2; 9 bases align to TRBD1. The CDR3 covers 19 residues. Germline V gives CDR1 LNHDA, CDR2 SQIVND (reference sequence). With V trimmed by 0 bases and J by 3 bases, 11 bases remained unmatched. The entire variable domain, with the rest obtained from reference TRBV19 and TRBJ2-2, is as follows: DGGITQSPKYLFRKEGQNVTLSCEQNLNHDAMYWYRQDPGQGLRLIYYSQIVNDFQKGDIAEGYSVSREKKESFPLTVTSAQKNPTAFYLCASSIDRGGWDRDTGELFFGEGSRLTVL.

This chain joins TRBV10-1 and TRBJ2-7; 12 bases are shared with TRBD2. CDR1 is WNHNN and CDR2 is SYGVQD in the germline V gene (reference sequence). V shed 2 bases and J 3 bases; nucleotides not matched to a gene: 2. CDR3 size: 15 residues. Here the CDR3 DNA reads TGCGCCAGCAGTGAGGGACTAGCGGGACGCTACGAGCAGTACTTC. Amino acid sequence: CASSEGLAGRYEQYF.

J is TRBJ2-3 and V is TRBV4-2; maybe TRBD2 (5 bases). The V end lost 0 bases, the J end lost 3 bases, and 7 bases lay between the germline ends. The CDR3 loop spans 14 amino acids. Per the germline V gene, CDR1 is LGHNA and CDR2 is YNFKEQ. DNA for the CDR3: TGTGCCAGCAGCCAAGATACGGGGACAGATACGCAGTATTTT. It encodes CASSQDTGTDTQYF.

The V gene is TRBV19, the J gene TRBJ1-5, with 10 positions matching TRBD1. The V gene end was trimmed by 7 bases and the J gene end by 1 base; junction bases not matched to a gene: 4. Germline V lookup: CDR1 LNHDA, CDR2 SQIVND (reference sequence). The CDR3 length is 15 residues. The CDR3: CASMKGQGSNQPQHF. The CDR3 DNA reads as TGTGCCAGTATGAAGGGACAGGGGAGCAATCAGCCCCAGCATTTT. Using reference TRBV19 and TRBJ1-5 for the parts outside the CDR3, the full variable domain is DGGITQSPKYLFRKEGQNVTLSCEQNLNHDAMYWYRQDPGQGLRLIYYSQIVNDFQKGDIAEGYSVSREKKESFPLTVTSAQKNPTAFYLCASMKGQGSNQPQHFGDGTRLSIL.

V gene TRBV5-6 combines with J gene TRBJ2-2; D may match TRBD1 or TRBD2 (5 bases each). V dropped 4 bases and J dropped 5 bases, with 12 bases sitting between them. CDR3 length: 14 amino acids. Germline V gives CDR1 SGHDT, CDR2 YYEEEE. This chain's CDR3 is CASSPVGVTGELFF. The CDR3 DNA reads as TGTGCCAGCAGCCCCGTGGGGGTTACCGGGGAGCTGTTTTTT.

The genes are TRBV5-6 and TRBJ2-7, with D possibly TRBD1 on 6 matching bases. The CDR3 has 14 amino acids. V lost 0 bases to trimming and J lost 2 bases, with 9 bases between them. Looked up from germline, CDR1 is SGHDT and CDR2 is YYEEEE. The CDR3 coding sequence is TGTGCCAGCAGCTTGGGGACAGTGGCCTACGAGCAGTACTTC. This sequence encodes CASSLGTVAYEQYF.

The DNA of the CDR3 is TGTGCCAGCTCACCACGGCGGGACTCCTACAATGAGCAGTTCTTC. Amino acids: CASSPRRDSYNEQFF. This chain connects TRBV18 to TRBJ2-1; D is perhaps TRBD2 (6 bases). V was clipped by 1 base and J by 0 bases, with 7 bases between them. The CDR3 covers 15 residues. CDR1 KGHSH and CDR2 LQKENI come from the germline V gene. Looking up the rest from reference TRBV18 and TRBJ2-1 gives the full variable domain: NAGVMQNPRHLVRRRGQEARLRCSPMKGHSHVYWYRQLPEEGLKFMVYLQKENIIDESGMPKERFSAEFPKEGPSILRIQQVVRGDSAAYFCASSPRRDSYNEQFFGPGTRLTVL.

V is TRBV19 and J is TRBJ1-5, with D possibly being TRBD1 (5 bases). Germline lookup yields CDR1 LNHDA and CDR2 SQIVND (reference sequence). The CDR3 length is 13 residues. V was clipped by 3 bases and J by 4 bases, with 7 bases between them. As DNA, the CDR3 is TGTGCCAGTAGTATTGAGGGGAATCAGCCCCAGCATTTT. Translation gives CASSIEGNQPQHF.

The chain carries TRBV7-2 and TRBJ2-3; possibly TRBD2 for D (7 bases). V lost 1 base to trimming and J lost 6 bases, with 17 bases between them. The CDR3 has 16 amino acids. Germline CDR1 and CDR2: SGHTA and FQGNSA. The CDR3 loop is CASSLDPGGGSDTQYF. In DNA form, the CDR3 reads TGTGCCAGCAGCTTAGATCCGGGGGGCGGTTCCGATACGCAGTATTTT.